Reported below is one TCR beta chain. Participant-given clinical history determined each cohort assignment. This sample was taken from a study of blood T cell repertoires in COVID-19. Original processing methods: Scientists estimated how many nucleated cells there were by amplifying reference gene primers. Sequencing used immunoSEQ multiplex PCR; TCRdb keeps in-frame clones, though not all of them. D and trimming were read from the DNA, whereas the V and J calls and clone size are those reported in that table. The table records 250,000 or so clones, approximately 80% of them present only once. The sequencing sample was made of PBMCs or T cells enriched from blood (not recorded which). The receptor's source is a man between 60 and 75 years old who had recovered from COVID-19.

DNA of the CDR3: TGCGCCAGCAGCCCCCTGACAGGGGGAGATCAGCCCCAGCATTTT. Its protein product is CASSPLTGGDQPQHF. The J gene is TRBJ1-5, the V gene TRBV5-1; the match to TRBD1 covers 9 bases. The germline V gene has CDR1 SGHRS and CDR2 YFSETQ. With 4 bases clipped from V and 5 bases from J, the junction kept 7 bases outside the gene matches. The CDR3 length is 15 residues.